This TCR beta chain was recovered during a study of beta chain features in type 1 diabetes. General study findings and limits: Shorter TCRB CDR3s, moderately but significantly so, marked every one of the four CD4+ subsets in Type 1 diabetes patients.

Concerning this clone: The antigen is undetermined.

V gave up 0 bases and J gave up 6 bases, with 9 bases separating them. The CDR3 runs 14 residues. The V gene's germline CDR1 is SGDLS and CDR2 YYNGEE. The sequenced template was cDNA made from the entire isolated RNA. Produced via immunoSEQ multiplex PCR; TCRdb's table is partial and in-frame only. The sample lists a few hundred thousand clones; under 20% were seen once. This receptor was obtained from a man younger than 40 with type 1 diabetes. What was sequenced was naive CD4+ T cells from blood. The chain carries TRBV9 and TRBJ2-2, with D unresolved. The CDR3 nucleotides read TGTGCCAGCAGCGTAGGCACCGCCCCCGGGGAGCTGTTTTTT. It specifies CASSVGTAPGELFF.